Only one count was recorded for the clone carrying this T cell receptor beta chain. Antigen: not known. The data originate from a study of T cell responses to AZD1222 COVID-19 vaccine. Germline CDR1 is SGHTA and CDR2 is FQGNSA. The CDR3 loop spans 13 amino acids. The V end lost 7 bases, the J end lost 3 bases, and 12 bases lay between the germline ends. The method was immunoSEQ multiplex PCR; TCRdb's version includes in-frame clones alone and lacks a portion of them. The sample holds 95,000 to 150,000 clones; roughly 91% are singletons and the top ten take approximately 1.1%. Notes on the study in general: Increased Spike-specific TCR breadth and depth were observed after two AZD1222 doses. Researchers took repertoire samples only after the peak T cell response had come.

The TCR comes from an adult in good health. The chain uses TRBV7-2 and TRBJ1-1; D remains unclear. The source material was peripheral blood, sampled on day 0 of AZD1222 vaccination. CDR3 nucleotides: TGTGCCAGCACCTTCAGTAGGGACACTGAAGCTTTCTTT. It specifies CASTFSRDTEAFF. The full variable domain, in which reference TRBV7-2 and TRBJ1-1 provide the parts outside the CDR3, is GAGVSQSPSNKVTEKGKDVELRCDPISGHTALYWYRQSLGQGLEFLIYFQGNSAPDKSGLPSDRFSAERTGGSVSTLTIQRTQQEDSAVYLCASTFSRDTEAFFGQGTRLTVV.